What follows describes a single T cell receptor beta chain. Its antigen is as yet unknown. Molecular barcoding with unique molecular identifiers was used for the TCRbeta library. MiXCR was run by TCRdb on the PCR reads, yielding one entry per CDR3 protein. The sample lists some 550,000 distinct CDR3 sequences; under 25% were seen once. CDR1 and CDR2 (germline): LGHNA, YSLEER. CDR3 length: 17 residues. V was cut by 0 bases and J by 2 bases, with 17 bases left in between. The data were taken from a study of T-cell reconstitution after alpha-beta-depleted transplantation in children. Broader study findings: Surviving thymic progenitors and recipient T cells were the source of high TCRbeta diversity at day 60 in some patients. T-cell numbers and diversity one year post-transplant derived largely from freshly generated T cells.

This clonotype was sampled from a boy under three years old who had a stem cell transplant for acute myeloid leukemia, so the T cells may come from the graft donor. This material consisted of PBMCs, mostly from graft donor cells, taken 360 days after TCRalphabeta/CD19-depleted stem cell transplant. This chain links TRBV4-3 with TRBJ2-7; no reliable D call. This chain's CDR3 is CASSQEVTEESPYEQYF. Written as DNA, the CDR3 is TGCGCCAGCAGCCAAGAGGTCACGGAAGAGAGTCCCTACGAGCAGTACTTC.